This is a list of T cell receptor beta chains from one sample in a study of blood T cells in healthy people across ages. TCRdb itself ran the 5' RACE reads through MiXCR, one entry per CDR3 protein. The sample has under 800,000 distinct CDR3 sequences; 40% to 45% are singletons. The specimen was blood. These receptors all stem from a woman in her fifties or sixties in good health. Each CDR3 is given with its conserved first and last residue. Each record gives: CDR3 length, V gene, clone size, CDR3 protein. Some rows mark clone size as missing; the rest say once, few, many or name a class of expanded clone.

13 TRBV6-6 - CASSYYNTDTQYF
13 TRBV7-2 many CASSATGTDTQYF
13 TRBV3-1 - CASSQALSSIQYF
14 TRBV6-6 few CASSYEGGQGTQYF
16 TRBV5-1 - CASSWGGKATNEKLFF
14 TRBV20-1 few CSARDGGSEGEQYF
17 TRBV18 - CASSPLEGLLAKNIQYF
13 TRBV3-1 many CASSPEVQGEQYF
15 TRBV5-1 - CASSLAMSSYNEQYF
11 TRBV29-1 - CSVTPNTEAFF